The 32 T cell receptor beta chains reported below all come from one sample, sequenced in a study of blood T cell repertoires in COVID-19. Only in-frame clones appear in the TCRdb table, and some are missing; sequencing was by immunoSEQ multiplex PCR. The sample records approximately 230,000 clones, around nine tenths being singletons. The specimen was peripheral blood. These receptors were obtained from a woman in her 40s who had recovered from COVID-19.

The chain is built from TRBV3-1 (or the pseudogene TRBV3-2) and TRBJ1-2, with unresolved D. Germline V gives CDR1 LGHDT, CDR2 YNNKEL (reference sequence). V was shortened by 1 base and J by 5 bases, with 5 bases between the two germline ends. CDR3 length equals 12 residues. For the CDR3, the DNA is TGTGCCAGCAGCCAAGGCGAGTATGGCTACACCTTC. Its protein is CASSQGEYGYTF.

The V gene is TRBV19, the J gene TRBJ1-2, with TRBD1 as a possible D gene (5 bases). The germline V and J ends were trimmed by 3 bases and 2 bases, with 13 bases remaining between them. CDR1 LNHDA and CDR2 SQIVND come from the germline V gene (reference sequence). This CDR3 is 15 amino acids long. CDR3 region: CASSMVLQANYGYTF. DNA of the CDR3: TGTGCCAGTAGTATGGTATTACAGGCCAACTATGGCTACACCTTC.

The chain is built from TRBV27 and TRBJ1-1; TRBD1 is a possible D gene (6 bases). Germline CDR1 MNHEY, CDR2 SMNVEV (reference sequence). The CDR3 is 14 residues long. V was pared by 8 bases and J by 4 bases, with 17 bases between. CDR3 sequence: CASGRQQGVTEAFF. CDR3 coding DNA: TGTGCCAGCGGCCGACAACAGGGAGTCACTGAAGCTTTCTTT.

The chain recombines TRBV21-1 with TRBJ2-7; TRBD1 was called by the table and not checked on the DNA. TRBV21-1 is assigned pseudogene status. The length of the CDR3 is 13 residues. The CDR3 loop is CASSRDREPEQYF. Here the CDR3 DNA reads TGTGCCAGCAGCAGGGACAGGGAACCTGAGCAGTACTTC.

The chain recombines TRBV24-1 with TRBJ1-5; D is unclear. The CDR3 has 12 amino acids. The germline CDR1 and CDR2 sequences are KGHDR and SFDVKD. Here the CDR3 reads CATGSSNQPQHF. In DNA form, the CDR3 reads TGTGCAACCGGGAGTAGCAATCAGCCCCAGCATTTT.

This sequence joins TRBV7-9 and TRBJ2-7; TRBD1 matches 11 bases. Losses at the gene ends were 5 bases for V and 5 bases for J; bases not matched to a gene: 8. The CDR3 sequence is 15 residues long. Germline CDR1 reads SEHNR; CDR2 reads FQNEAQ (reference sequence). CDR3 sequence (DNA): TGTGCCAGCAGCCTGTTGGGACAGGGGGAAGACGAGCAGTACTTC. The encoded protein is CASSLLGQGEDEQYF.

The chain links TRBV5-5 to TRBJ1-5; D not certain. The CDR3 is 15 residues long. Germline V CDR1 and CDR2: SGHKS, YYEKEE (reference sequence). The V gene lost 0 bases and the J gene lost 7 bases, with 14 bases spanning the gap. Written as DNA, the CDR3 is TGTGCCAGCAGCTTGGCCTCGGCAGCGGGGCAGCCCCAGCATTTT. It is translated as CASSLASAAGQPQHF.

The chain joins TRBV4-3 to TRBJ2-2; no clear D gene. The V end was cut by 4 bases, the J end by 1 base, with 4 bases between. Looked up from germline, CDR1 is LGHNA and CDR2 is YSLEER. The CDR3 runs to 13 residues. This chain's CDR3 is CASSPGNTGELFF. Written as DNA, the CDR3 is TGCGCCAGCAGCCCCGGGAACACCGGGGAGCTGTTTTTT.

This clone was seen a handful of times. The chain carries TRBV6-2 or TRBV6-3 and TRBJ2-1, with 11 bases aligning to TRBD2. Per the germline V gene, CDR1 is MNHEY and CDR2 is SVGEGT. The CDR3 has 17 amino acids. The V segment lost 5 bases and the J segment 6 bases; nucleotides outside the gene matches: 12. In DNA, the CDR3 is TGTGCCAGCAGTAAACGGAGGGGGACTAGCGGTGGCAATGAGCAGTTCTTC. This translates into CASSKRRGTSGGNEQFF.

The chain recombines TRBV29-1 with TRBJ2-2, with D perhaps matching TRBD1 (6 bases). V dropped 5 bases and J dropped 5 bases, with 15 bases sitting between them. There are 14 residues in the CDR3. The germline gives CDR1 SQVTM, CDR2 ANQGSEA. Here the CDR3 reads CSVTKQGRTGELFF. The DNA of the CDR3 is TGCAGCGTTACAAAACAGGGAAGGACCGGGGAGCTGTTTTTT.

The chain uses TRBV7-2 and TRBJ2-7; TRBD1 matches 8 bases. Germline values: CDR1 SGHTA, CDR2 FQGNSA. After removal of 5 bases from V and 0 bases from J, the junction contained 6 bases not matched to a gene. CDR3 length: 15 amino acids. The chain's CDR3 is CASSPRTGFSYEQYF. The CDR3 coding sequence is TGTGCCAGCAGCCCCCGGACAGGGTTCTCCTACGAGCAGTACTTC.

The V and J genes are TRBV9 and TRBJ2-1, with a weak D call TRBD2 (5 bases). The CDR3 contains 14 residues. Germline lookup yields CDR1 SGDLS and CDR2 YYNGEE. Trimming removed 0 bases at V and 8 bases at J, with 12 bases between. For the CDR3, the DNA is TGTGCCAGCAGCGTAGCAGGAGAGGGCCATGAGCAGTTCTTC. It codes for CASSVAGEGHEQFF.

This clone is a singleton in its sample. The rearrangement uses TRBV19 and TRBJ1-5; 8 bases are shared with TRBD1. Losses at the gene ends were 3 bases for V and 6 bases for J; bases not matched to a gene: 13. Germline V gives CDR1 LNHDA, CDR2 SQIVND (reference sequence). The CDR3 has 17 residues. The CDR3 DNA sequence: TGTGCCAGTAGTATCCGGTGGCAGGGGGCGGTAATTCAGCCCCAGCATTTT. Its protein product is CASSIRWQGAVIQPQHF.

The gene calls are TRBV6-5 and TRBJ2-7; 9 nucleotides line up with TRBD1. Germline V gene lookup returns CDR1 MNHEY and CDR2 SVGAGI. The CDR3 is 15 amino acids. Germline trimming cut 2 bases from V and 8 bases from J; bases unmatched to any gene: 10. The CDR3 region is CASSYRSDRGGKQYF. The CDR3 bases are TGTGCCAGCAGTTACCGTTCGGACAGGGGCGGGAAGCAGTACTTC.

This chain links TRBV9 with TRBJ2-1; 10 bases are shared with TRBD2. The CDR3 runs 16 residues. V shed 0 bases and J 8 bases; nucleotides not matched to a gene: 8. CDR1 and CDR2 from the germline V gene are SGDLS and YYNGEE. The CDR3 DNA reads TGTGCCAGCAGCGTAGGGGGTCTAGCGGGAGTGTATGAGCAGTTCTTC. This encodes CASSVGGLAGVYEQFF.

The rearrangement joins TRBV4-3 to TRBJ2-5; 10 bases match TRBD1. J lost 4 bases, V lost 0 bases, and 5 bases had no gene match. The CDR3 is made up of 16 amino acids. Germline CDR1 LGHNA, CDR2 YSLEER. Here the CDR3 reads CASSQDLGQGIETQYF. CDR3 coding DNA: TGCGCCAGCAGCCAAGATTTGGGACAGGGGATAGAGACCCAGTACTTC.

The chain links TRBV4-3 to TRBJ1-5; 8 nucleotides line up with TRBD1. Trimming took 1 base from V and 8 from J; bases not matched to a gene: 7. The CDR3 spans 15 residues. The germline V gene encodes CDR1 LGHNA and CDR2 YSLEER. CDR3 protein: CASSQVYRGEEPQHF. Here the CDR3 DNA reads TGCGCCAGCAGCCAAGTGTACAGGGGGGAGGAGCCCCAGCATTTT.

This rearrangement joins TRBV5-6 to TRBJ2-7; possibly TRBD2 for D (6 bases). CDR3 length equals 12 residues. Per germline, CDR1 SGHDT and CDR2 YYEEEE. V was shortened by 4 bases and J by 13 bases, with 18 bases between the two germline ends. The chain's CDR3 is CASSQIRGSEYF. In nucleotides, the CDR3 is TGTGCCAGCAGCCAGATACGGGGGAGCGAATACTTC.

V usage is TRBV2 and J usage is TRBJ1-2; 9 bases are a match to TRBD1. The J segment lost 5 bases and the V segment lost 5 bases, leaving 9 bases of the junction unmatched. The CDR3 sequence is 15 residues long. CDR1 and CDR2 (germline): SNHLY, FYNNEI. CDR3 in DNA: TGTGCCAGCAGTTCCCGGGGGGGACAGGGATATGGCTACACCTTC. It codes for CASSSRGGQGYGYTF.

The CDR3 is CASSPRGTDTQYF. The CDR3 DNA follows: TGTGCCAGCAGCCCCCGGGGTACAGATACGCAGTATTTT. This chain connects TRBV6-5 to TRBJ2-3; D is possibly TRBD2 (5 bases). CDR3 length equals 13 residues. V was clipped by 6 bases and J by 3 bases, with 10 bases between them. Germline V lookup: CDR1 MNHEY, CDR2 SVGAGI.

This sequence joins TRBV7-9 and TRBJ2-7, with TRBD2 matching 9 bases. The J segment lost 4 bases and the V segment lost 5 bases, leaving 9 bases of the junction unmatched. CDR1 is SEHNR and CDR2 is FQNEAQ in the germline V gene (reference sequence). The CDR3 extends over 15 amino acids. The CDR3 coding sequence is TGTGCCAGCAGCGCTAGGACTAGCGCGGGGTACGAGCAGTACTTC. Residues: CASSARTSAGYEQYF.

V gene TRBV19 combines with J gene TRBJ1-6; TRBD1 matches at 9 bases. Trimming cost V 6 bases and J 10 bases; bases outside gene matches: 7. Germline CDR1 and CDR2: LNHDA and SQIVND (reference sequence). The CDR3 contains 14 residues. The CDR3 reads CASRRTGDESPLHF. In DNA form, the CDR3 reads TGTGCCAGTAGGCGGACAGGGGACGAGTCACCCCTCCACTTT.

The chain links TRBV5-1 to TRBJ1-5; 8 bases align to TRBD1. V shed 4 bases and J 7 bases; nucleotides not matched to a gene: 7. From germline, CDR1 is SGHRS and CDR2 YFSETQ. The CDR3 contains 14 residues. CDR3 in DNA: TGCGCCAGCAGCGAGGGACAGGTAGGACAGCCCCAGCATTTT. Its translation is CASSEGQVGQPQHF. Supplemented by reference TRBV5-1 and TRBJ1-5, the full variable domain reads KAGVTQTPRYLIKTRGQQVTLSCSPISGHRSVSWYQQTPGQGLQFLFEYFSETQRNKGNFPGRFSGRQFSNSRSEMNVSTLELGDSALYLCASSEGQVGQPQHFGDGTRLSIL.

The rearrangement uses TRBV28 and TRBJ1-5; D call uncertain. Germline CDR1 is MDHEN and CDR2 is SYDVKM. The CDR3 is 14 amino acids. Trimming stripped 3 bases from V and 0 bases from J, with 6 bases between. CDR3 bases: TGTGCCAGCAGTTTTCCCAATAGCAATCAGCCCCAGCATTTT. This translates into CASSFPNSNQPQHF.

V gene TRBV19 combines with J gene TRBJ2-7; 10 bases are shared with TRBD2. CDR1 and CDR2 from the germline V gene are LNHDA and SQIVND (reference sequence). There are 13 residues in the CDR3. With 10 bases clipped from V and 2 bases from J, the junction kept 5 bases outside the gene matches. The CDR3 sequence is CATSSGRAYEQYF. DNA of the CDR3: TGTGCCACCTCCAGCGGGAGGGCCTACGAGCAGTACTTC.

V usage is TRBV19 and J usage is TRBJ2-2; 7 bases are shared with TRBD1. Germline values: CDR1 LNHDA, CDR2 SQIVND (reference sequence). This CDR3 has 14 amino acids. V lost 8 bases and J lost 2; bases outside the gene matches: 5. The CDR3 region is CASQRQGNTGELFF. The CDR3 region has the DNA TGTGCCAGTCAAAGACAGGGAAACACCGGGGAGCTGTTTTTT.

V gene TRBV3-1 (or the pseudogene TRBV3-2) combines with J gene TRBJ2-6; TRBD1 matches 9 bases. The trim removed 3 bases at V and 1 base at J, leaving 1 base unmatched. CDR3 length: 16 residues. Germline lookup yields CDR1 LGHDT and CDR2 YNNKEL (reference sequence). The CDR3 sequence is CASSQTGGSGANVLTF. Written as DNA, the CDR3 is TGTGCCAGCAGCCAGACAGGGGGATCTGGGGCCAACGTCCTGACTTTC.

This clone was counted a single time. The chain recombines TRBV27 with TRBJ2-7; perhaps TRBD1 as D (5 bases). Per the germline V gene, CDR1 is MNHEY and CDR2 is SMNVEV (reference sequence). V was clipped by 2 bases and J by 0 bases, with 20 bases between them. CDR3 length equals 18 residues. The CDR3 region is CASSLRRRDGSNSYEQYF. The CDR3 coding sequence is TGTGCCAGCAGTTTAAGACGCAGGGATGGGTCTAACTCCTACGAGCAGTACTTC.

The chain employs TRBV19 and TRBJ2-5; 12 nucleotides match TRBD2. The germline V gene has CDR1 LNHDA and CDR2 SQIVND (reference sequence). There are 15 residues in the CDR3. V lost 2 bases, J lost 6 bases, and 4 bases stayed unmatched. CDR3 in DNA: TGTGCCAGTAGTATACTAGCGGGGGGGCAAAAGACCCAGTACTTC. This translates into CASSILAGGQKTQYF.

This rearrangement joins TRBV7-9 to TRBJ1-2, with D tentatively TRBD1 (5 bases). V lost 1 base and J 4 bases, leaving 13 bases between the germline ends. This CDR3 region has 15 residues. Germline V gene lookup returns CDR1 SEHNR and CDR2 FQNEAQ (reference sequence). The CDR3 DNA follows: TGTGCCAGCAGCTTAGGGCGGGACCTTTTCTATGGCTACACCTTC. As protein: CASSLGRDLFYGYTF. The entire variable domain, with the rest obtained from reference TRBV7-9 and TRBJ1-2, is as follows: DTGVSQNPRHKITKRGQNVTFRCDPISEHNRLYWYRQTLGQGPEFLTYFQNEAQLEKSRLLSDRFSAERPKGSFSTLEIQRTEQGDSAMYLCASSLGRDLFYGYTFGSGTRLTVV.

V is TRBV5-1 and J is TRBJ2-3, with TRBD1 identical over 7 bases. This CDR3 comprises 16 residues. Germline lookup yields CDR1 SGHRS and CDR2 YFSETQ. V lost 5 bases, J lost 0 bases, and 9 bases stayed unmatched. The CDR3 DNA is TGCGCCAGCAGGACGGGACAGCCAAGAAGCACAGATACGCAGTATTTT. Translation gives CASRTGQPRSTDTQYF.

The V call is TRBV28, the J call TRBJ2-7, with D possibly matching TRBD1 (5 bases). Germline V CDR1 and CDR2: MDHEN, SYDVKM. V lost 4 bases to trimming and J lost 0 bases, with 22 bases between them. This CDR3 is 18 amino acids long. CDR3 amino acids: CASSSNLIQAFVSYEQYF. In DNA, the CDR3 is TGTGCCAGCAGTTCCAACCTGATACAGGCTTTCGTCTCCTACGAGCAGTACTTC.